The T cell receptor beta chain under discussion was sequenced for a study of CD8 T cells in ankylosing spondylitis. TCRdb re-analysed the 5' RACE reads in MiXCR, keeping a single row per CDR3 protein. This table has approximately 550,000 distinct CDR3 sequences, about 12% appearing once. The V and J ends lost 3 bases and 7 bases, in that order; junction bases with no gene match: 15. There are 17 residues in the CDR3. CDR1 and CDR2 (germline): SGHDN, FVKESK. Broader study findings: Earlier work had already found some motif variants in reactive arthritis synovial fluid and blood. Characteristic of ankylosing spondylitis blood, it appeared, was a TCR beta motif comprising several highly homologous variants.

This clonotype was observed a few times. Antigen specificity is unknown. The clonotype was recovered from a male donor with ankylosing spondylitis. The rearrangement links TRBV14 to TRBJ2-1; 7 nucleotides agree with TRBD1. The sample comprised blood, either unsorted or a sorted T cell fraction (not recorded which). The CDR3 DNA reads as TGTGCCAGCAGCCAGAGACAGGGACGGCTTATACAGAATGAGCAGTTCTTC. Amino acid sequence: CASSQRQGRLIQNEQFF.